A selection of T cell receptor beta chains follows, all from one sample in a study of cytomegalovirus exposure and HLA in healthy donors. TCRdb keeps only in-frame clones here, not all; method: immunoSEQ multiplex PCR. The data hold 82,000 or so clones, with 85% to 95% observed a single time. The sequenced sample consisted of PBMCs. Receptors originate from a woman aged 18-35 years in good health and CMV-seronegative. Both conserved end residues are part of each CDR3. D genes are given only for firm matches.

j_call v_call d_call cdr3_aa
TRBJ1-1 TRBV5-4 NA CASSTGTGNTEAFF
TRBJ1-2 TRBV7-6 TRBD1 CASSLVGTGAEGYGYTF
TRBJ2-7 TRBV20-1 NA CSALQAYEQYF
TRBJ1-6 TRBV19 TRBD1 CASISGGAGSPLHF
TRBJ2-5 TRBV20-1 NA CSARTGETQYF
TRBJ2-5 TRBV30 TRBD2 CAWSVSRTRSSGETQYF
TRBJ2-1 TRBV28 TRBD2 CASSILAGGLNEQFF
TRBJ2-5 TRBV7-2 TRBD1 CASSPQLGDRETQYF
TRBJ2-2 TRBV10-1 NA CASSSQRLNTGELFF
TRBJ1-5 TRBV27 NA CASSFEGGQPQHF
TRBJ2-5 TRBV28 TRBD2 CASSLTSGGQETQYF
TRBJ2-5 TRBV30 TRBD2 CAWSVQAGVETQYF
TRBJ1-2 TRBV30 NA CAWSRTVANYGYTF
TRBJ2-5 TRBV18 NA CASSPTQETQYF
TRBJ1-2 TRBV27 NA CASKTGIYGYTF
TRBJ2-3 TRBV9 TRBD1 CASSGGGQITDTQYF
TRBJ2-4 TRBV7-2 TRBD2 CASSLGGAGGRLNIQYF
TRBJ2-7 TRBV29-1 NA CSVEVGQGAGKYF
TRBJ2-1 TRBV5-1 TRBD2 CASSLAYSGEQFF
TRBJ2-7 TRBV7-9 TRBD2 CASSPPLAGGSEQYF
TRBJ2-3 TRBV9 TRBD2 CASSAAGGGRDTQYF
TRBJ2-5 TRBV5-1 TRBD1 CASSNAGGTGGQETQYF
TRBJ2-1 TRBV5-1 NA CASRPGAGVFDEQFF
TRBJ2-7 TRBV7-8 NA CASSLELTEYEQYF
TRBJ2-5 TRBV28 NA CASSLWSIQETQYF
TRBJ1-2 TRBV29-1 TRBD1 CSLRAGGAGGYTF
TRBJ1-2 TRBV19 TRBD1 CASSLRGPGAYGYTF
TRBJ1-5 TRBV19 NA CASSRHRDSNQPQHF
TRBJ2-3 TRBV4-1 TRBD1 CASSQQGQSTDTQYF
TRBJ2-1 TRBV28 NA CASSFGGSSYNEQFF
TRBJ1-1 TRBV5-8 TRBD1 CASSLRTGDLTEAFF
TRBJ2-7 TRBV13 TRBD2 CASSPTSGSYEQYF
TRBJ1-5 TRBV6-5 NA CASSYSRGDNQPQHF
TRBJ2-7 TRBV7-8 TRBD1 CASSLVGTGSYEQYF
TRBJ1-5 TRBV28 NA CASSLAGNQPQHF
TRBJ1-3 TRBV6-5 NA CASSYDRYSGNTIYF
TRBJ1-4 TRBV4-3 NA CASSQGVRGTNEKLFF
TRBJ1-1 TRBV5-6 NA CASTSTRLGQAFF
TRBJ1-1 TRBV6-5 TRBD1 CASSYDRGHTEAFF
TRBJ2-3 TRBV10-2 NA CASSESPRDISTDTQYF
TRBJ1-4 TRBV6-4 TRBD1 CASSDSSGTGDEKLFF
TRBJ2-2 TRBV6-5 NA CASSYSSAGELFF
TRBJ2-1 TRBV5-6 NA CASSLFRDINEQFF
TRBJ1-5 TRBV6-1 NA CASSEGREYQPQHF
TRBJ2-7 TRBV9 TRBD1 CASGQGASDEQYF
TRBJ2-3 TRBV7-9 TRBD2 CASSTDWTSGRGTQYF
TRBJ1-1 TRBV7-9 TRBD1 CASSDSRDRGETEAFF
TRBJ2-2 TRBV6-4 NA CASSEGLNTGELFF
TRBJ1-1 TRBV7-9 NA CASSLPRPNTEAFF
TRBJ1-5 TRBV5-5 TRBD1 CASSHRTGRYSNQPQHF
TRBJ2-7 TRBV7-2 TRBD2 CASSSSGRVHEQYF
TRBJ2-2 TRBV10-1 NA CASSEGRLDAGELFF
TRBJ1-1 TRBV7-9 NA CASSLGQLNTEAFF
TRBJ2-7 TRBV2 NA CASSRSYEQYF
TRBJ1-2 TRBV6-4 TRBD1 CASSPRGQNGYTF
TRBJ2-5 TRBV14 NA CASSQAVTQYF
TRBJ2-1 TRBV11-3 TRBD2 CASSLVLAGGPNEQFF
TRBJ1-2 TRBV27 NA CASSLAGTTYGYTF
TRBJ2-4 TRBV9 NA CASSVDGGAKNIQYF
TRBJ2-7 TRBV4-1 NA CASSQVGGYEQYF